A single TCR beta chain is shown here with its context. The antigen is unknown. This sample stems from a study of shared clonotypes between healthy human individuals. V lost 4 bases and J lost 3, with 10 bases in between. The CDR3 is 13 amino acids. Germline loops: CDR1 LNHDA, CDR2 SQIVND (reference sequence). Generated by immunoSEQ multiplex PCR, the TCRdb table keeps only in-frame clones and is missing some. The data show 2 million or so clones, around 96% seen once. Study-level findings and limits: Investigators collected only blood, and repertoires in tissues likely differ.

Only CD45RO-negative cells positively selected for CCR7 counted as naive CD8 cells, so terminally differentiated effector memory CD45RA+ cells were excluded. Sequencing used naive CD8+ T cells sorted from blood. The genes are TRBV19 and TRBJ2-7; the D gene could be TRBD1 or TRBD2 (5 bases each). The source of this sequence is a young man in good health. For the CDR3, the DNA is TGTGCCAGTAGTACCCGGGACGACTACGAGCAGTACTTC. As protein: CASSTRDDYEQYF.